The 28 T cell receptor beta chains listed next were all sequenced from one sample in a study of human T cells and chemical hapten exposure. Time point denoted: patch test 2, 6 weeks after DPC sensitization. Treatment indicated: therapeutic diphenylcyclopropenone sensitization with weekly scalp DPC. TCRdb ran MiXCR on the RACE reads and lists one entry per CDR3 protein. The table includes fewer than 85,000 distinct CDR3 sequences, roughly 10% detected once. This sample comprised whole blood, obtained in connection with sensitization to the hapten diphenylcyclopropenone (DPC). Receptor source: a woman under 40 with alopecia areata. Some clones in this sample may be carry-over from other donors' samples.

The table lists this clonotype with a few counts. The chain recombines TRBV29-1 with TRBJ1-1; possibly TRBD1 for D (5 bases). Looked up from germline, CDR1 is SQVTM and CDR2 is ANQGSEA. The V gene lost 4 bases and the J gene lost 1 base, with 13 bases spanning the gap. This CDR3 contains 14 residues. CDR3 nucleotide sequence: TGCAGCGTTGCCCGCTTTGGACAGAACACTGAAGCTTTCTTT. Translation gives CSVARFGQNTEAFF.

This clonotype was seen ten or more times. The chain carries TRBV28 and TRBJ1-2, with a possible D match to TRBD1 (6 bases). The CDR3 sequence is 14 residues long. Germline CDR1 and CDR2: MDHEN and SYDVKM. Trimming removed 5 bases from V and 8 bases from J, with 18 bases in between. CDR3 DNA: TGTGCCAGCAGTCTTGAGACAGGCCCCTGGGGCTACACCTTC. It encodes CASSLETGPWGYTF.

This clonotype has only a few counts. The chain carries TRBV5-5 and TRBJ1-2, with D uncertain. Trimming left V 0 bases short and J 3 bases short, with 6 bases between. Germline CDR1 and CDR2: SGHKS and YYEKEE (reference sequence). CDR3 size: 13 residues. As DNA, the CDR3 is TGTGCCAGCAGCTTGGCGCTTGACTATGGCTACACCTTC. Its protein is CASSLALDYGYTF.

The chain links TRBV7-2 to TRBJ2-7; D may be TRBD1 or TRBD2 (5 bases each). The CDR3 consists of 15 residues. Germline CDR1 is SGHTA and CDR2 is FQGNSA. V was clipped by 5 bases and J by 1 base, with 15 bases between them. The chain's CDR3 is CASSPSRGPSYEQYF. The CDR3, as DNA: TGTGCCAGCAGCCCATCGAGGGGTCCTTCCTACGAGCAGTACTTC.

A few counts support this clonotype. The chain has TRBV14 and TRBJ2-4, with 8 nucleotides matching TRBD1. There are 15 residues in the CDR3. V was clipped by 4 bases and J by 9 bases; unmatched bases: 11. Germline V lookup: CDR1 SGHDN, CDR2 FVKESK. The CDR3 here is CASSRRTGQGGIQYF. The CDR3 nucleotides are TGTGCCAGCAGCCGTCGGACAGGGCAAGGGGGCATTCAGTACTTC.

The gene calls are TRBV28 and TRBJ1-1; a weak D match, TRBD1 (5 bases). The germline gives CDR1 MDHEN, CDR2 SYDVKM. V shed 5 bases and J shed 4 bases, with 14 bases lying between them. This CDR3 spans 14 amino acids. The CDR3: CASSPSLGGTEAFF. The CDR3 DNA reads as TGTGCCAGCAGTCCCTCCCTGGGGGGCACTGAAGCTTTCTTT. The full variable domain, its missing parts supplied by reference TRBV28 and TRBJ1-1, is DVKVTQSSRYLVKRTGEKVFLECVQDMDHENMFWYRQDPGLGLRLIYFSYDVKMKEKGDIPEGYSVSREKKERFSLILESASTNQTSMYLCASSPSLGGTEAFFGQGTRLTVV.

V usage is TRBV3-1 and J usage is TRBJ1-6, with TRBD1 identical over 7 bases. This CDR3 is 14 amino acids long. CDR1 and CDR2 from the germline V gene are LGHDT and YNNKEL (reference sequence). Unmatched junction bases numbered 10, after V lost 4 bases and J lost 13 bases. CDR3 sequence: CASSLRDSPLPLHF. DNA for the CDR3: TGTGCCAGCAGCCTCCGGGACAGCCCTTTGCCCCTCCACTTT.

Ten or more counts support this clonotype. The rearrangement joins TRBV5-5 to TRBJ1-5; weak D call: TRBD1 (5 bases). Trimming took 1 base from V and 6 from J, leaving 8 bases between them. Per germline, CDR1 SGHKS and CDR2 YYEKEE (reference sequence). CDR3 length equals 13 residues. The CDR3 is CASSLLGVQPQHF. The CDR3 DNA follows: TGTGCCAGCAGCTTGTTAGGGGTTCAGCCCCAGCATTTT.

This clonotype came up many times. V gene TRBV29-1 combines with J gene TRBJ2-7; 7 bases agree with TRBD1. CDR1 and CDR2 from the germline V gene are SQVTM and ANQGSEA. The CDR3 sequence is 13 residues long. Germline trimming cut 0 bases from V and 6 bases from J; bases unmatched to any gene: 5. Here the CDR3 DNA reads TGCAGCGTTGAAGACATTAGGGGGCGCGAGCAGTACTTC. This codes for CSVEDIRGREQYF.

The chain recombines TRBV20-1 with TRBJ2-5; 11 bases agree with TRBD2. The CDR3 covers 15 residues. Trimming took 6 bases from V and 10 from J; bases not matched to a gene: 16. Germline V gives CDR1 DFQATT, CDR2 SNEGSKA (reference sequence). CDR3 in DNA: TGCAGTGCATGGACCGGGACTAGCGGCATGGGGGACCAGTACTTC. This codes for CSAWTGTSGMGDQYF.

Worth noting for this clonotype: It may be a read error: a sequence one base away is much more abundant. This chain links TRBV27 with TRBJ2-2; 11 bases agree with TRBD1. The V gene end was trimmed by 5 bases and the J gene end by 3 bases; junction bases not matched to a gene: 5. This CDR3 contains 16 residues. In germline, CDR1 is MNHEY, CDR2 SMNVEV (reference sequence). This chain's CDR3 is CASSPQGQGDTGELFF. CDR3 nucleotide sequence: TGTGCCAGCAGTCCCCAGGGACAGGGGGACACCGGGGAGCTGTTTTTT.

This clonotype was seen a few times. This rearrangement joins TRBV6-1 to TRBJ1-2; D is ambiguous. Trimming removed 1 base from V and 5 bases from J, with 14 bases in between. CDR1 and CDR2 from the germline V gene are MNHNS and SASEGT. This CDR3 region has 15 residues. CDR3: CASSEDWTAYYGYTF. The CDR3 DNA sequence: TGTGCCAGCAGTGAAGATTGGACGGCTTATTATGGCTACACCTTC.

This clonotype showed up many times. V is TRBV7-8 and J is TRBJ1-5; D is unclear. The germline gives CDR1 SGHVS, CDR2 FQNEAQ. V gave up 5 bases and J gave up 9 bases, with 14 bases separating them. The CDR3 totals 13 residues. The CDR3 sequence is CASSPNIEGPQHF. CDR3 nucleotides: TGTGCCAGCAGCCCAAATATCGAGGGGCCCCAGCATTTT.

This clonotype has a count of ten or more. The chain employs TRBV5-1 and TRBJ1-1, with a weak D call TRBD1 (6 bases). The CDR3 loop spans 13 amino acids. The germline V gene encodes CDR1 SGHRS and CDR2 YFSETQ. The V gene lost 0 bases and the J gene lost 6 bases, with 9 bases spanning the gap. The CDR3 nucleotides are TGCGCCAGCAGCTTGGTCTCAGGGGCTGAAGCTTTCTTT. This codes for CASSLVSGAEAFF.

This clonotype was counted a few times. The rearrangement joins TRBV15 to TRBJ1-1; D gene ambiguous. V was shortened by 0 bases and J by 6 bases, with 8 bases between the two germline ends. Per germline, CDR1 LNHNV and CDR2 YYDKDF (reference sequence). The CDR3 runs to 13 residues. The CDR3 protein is CATSRDPVAEAFF. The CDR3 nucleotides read TGTGCCACCAGCAGAGATCCCGTGGCTGAAGCTTTCTTT.

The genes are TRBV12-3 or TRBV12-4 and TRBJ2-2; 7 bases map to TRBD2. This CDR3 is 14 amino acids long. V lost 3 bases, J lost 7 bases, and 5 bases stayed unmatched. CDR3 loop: CASSLREYGGELFF. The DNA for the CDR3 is TGTGCCAGCAGTTTGCGGGAGTATGGCGGGGAGCTGTTTTTT.

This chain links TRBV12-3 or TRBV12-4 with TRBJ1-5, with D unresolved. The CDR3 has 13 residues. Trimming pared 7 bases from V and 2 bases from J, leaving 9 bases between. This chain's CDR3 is CASTGLGNQPQHF. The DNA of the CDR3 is TGTGCCAGCACAGGTCTTGGCAATCAGCCCCAGCATTTT.

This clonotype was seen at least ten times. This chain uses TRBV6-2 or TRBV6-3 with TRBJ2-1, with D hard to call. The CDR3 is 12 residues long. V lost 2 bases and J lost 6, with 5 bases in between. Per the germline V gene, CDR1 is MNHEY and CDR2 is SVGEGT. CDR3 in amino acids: CASSYAINEQFF. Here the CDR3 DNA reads TGTGCCAGCAGTTACGCCATCAATGAGCAGTTCTTC.

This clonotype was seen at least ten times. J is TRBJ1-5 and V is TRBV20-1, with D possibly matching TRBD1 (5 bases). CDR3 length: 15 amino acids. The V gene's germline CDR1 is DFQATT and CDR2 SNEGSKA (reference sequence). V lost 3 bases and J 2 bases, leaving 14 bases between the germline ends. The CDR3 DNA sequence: TGCAGTGCTAGGGCCAGACAGTCGCGCAATCAGCCCCAGCATTTT. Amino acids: CSARARQSRNQPQHF.

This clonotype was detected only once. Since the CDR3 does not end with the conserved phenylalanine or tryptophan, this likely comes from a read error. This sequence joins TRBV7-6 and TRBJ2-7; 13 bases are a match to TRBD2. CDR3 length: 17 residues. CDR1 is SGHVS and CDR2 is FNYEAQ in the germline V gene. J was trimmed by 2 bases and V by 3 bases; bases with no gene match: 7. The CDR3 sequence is CASSLLSGTSGTYEQYI. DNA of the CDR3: TGTGCCAGCAGCTTGCTTTCCGGGACTAGCGGGACCTACGAGCAGTACATC.

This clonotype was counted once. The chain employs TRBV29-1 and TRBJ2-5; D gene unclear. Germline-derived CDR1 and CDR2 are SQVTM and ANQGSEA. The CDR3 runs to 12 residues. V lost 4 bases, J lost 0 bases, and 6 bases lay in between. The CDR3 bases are TGCAGCGTTGGGGGTAACCAAGAGACCCAGTACTTC. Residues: CSVGGNQETQYF.

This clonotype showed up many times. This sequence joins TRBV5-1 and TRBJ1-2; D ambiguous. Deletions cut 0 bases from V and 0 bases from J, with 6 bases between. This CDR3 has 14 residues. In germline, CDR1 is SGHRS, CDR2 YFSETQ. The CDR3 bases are TGCGCCAGCAGCTTGGGGACGGCTAACTATGGCTACACCTTC. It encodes CASSLGTANYGYTF.

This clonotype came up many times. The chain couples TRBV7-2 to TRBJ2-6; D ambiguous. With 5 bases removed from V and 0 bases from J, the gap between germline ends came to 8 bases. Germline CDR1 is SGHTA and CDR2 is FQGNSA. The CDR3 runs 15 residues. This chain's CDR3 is CASSPTGSGANVLTF. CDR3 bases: TGTGCCAGCAGCCCTACGGGCTCTGGGGCCAACGTCCTGACTTTC.

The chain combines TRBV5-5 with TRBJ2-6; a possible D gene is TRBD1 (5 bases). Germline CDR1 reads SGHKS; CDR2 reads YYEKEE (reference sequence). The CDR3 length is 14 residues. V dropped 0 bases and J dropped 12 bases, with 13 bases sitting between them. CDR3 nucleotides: TGTGCCAGCAGCTTGGCATCTGGGGCCTGCGTCCTGACTTTC. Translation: CASSLASGACVLTF. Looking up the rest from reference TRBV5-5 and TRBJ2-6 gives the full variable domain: DAGVTQSPTHLIKTRGQQVTLRCSPISGHKSVSWYQQVLGQGPQFIFQYYEKEERGRGNFPDRFSARQFPNYSSELNVNALLLGDSALYLCASSLASGACVLTFGAGSRLTVL.

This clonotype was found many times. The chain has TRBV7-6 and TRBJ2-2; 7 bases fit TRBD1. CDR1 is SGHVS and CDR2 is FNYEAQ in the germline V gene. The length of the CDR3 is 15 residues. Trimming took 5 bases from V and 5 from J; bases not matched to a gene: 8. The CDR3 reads CASSISGQRTGELFF. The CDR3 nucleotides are TGTGCCAGCAGCATATCGGGACAGCGAACCGGGGAGCTGTTTTTT.

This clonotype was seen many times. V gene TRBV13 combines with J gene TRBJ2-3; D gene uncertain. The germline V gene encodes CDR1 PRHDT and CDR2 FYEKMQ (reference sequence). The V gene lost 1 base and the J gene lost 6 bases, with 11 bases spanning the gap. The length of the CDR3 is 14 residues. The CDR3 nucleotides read TGTGCCAGCAGCTTAGAGTCGAAGAGGGATACGCAGTATTTT. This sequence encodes CASSLESKRDTQYF.

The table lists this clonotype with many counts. The CDR3 DNA sequence: TGTGCCAGTCAACTCCGGGACAGGGGGAGGGCAAATCAGCCCCAGCATTTT. Translation gives CASQLRDRGRANQPQHF. The rearrangement links TRBV6-5 to TRBJ1-5, with 11 bases identical to TRBD1. V shed 9 bases, J shed 4 bases, and the junction held 14 bases outside the gene matches. CDR3 length: 17 residues. The germline V gene encodes CDR1 MNHEY and CDR2 SVGAGI.

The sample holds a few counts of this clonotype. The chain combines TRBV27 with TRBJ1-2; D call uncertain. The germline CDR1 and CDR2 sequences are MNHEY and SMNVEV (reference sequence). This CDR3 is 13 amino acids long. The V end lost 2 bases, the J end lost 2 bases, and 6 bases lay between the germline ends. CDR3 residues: CASSLAQNYGYTF. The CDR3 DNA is TGTGCCAGCAGTTTAGCACAAAACTATGGCTACACCTTC.